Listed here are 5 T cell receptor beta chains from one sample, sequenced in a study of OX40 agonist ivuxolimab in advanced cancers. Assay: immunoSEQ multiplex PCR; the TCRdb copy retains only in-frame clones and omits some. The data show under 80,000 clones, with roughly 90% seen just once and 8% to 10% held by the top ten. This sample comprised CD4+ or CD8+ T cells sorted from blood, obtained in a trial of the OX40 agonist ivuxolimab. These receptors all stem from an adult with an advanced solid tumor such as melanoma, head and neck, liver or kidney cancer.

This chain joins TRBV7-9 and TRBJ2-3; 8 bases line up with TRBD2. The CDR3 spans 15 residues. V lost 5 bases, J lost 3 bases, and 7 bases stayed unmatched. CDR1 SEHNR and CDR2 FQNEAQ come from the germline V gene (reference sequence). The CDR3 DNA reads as TGTGCCAGCAGCCCGTTCGGGGGGGCGACAGATACGCAGTATTTT. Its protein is CASSPFGGATDTQYF. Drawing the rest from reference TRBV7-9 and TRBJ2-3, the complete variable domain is DTGVSQNPRHKITKRGQNVTFRCDPISEHNRLYWYRQTLGQGPEFLTYFQNEAQLEKSRLLSDRFSAERPKGSFSTLEIQRTEQGDSAMYLCASSPFGGATDTQYFGPGTRLTVL.

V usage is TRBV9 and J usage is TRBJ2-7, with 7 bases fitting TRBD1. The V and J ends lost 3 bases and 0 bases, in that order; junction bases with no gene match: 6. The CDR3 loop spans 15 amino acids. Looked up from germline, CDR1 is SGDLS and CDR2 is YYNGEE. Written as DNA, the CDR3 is TGTGCCAGCAGCGATGGGGACAGCCGCTCCTACGAGCAGTACTTC. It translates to CASSDGDSRSYEQYF.

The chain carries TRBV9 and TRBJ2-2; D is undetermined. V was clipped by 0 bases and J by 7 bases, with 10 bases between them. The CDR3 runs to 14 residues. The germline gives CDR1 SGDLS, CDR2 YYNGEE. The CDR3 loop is CASSVETIGGELFF. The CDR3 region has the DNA TGTGCCAGCAGCGTAGAGACCATAGGCGGGGAGCTGTTTTTT.

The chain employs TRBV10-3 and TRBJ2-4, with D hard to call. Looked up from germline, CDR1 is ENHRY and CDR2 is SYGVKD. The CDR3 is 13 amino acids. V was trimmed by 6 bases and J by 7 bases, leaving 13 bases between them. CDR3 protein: CAIREAPDNIQYF. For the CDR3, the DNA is TGTGCCATCAGGGAAGCCCCGGACAACATTCAGTACTTC.

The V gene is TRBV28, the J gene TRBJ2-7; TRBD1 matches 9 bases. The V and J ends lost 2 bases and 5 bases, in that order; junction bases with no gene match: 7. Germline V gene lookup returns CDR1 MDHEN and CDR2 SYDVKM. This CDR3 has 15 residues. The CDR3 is CASSLPGTGSDEQYF. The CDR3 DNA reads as TGTGCCAGCAGTTTACCCGGGACAGGGAGCGACGAGCAGTACTTC.